A single sample gave rise to the 25 T cell receptor beta chains below, sequenced in a study of siplizumab effects on memory and regulatory T cells. The method was immunoSEQ multiplex PCR; TCRdb's version includes in-frame clones alone and lacks a portion of them. The sample has about 72,000 clones, about 90% seen once. The sequenced material came from CD8+ T cells sorted from blood. The receptors stem from a human donor in good health.

The chain joins TRBV27 to TRBJ2-7, with D unclear. CDR3 length equals 13 residues. CDR1 and CDR2 (germline): MNHEY, SMNVEV (reference sequence). V lost 5 bases, J lost 0 bases, and 8 bases lay in between. The CDR3 region is CASSVAASYEQYF. In DNA form, the CDR3 reads TGTGCCAGCAGTGTTGCAGCCTCCTACGAGCAGTACTTC.

The J gene is TRBJ2-1, the V gene TRBV9; TRBD2 matches 9 bases. The CDR3 totals 20 residues. Germline V gives CDR1 SGDLS, CDR2 YYNGEE. V gave up 3 bases and J gave up 0 bases; unmatched junction bases: 16. CDR3 DNA sequence: TGTGCCAGCAGCGCCACCGGGACTAGCTTCATGCTGAGCTCCTACAATGAGCAGTTCTTC. As protein: CASSATGTSFMLSSYNEQFF.

The gene calls are TRBV5-6 and TRBJ2-5, with 8 bases matching TRBD2. The germline gives CDR1 SGHDT, CDR2 YYEEEE. The CDR3 runs to 14 residues. V dropped 6 bases and J dropped 6; count of bases not matched to a gene: 10. CDR3 in DNA: TGTGCCAGCACCCGGGGGGGCAACACCCAGACCCAGTACTTC. Protein sequence: CASTRGGNTQTQYF. Drawing the rest from reference TRBV5-6 and TRBJ2-5, the complete variable domain is DAGVTQSPTHLIKTRGQQVTLRCSPKSGHDTVSWYQQALGQGPQFIFQYYEEEERQRGNFPDRFSGHQFPNYSSELNVNALLLGDSALYLCASTRGGNTQTQYFGPGTRLLVL.

The table lists this clone with a count of one. This chain joins TRBV27 and TRBJ2-7; the D gene could be TRBD1 or TRBD2 (5 bases each). V lost 5 bases to trimming and J lost 4 bases, with 12 bases between them. CDR1 is MNHEY, CDR2 SMNVEV, per germline (reference sequence). The CDR3 consists of 13 residues. This CDR3 reads CASSPGTRYEQYF. DNA for the CDR3: TGTGCCAGCAGTCCCGGGACGCGTTACGAGCAGTACTTC.

This clone was picked up one time. This chain uses TRBV7-9 with TRBJ2-1, with D tentatively TRBD1 or TRBD2 (5 bases each). The CDR3 sequence is 15 residues long. The germline gives CDR1 SEHNR, CDR2 FQNEAQ (reference sequence). V lost 7 bases, J lost 2 bases, and 15 bases lay in between. The CDR3 DNA follows: TGTGCCAGCATCAACTCCAGGGAGACCTACAATGAGCAGTTCTTC. Encoded protein: CASINSRETYNEQFF.

Here the CDR3 reads CASSWGEHRSNEKLFF. For the CDR3, the DNA is TGTGCCAGCAGCTGGGGTGAACACCGCTCTAATGAAAAACTGTTTTTT. The chain carries TRBV7-9 and TRBJ1-4, with D uncertain. The germline V and J ends were trimmed by 4 bases and 3 bases, with 15 bases remaining between them. CDR1 is SEHNR and CDR2 is FQNEAQ in the germline V gene (reference sequence). The CDR3 is 16 amino acids.

The V call is TRBV5-6, the J call TRBJ2-3; 7 bases fit TRBD2. Germline assignment: CDR1 SGHDT and CDR2 YYEEEE. The CDR3 runs 14 residues. Losses at the gene ends were 0 bases for V and 5 bases for J; bases not matched to a gene: 3. The CDR3 nucleotides are TGTGCCAGCAGCTTGGTGTCGGGGGGAGATACGCAGTATTTT. Translating it yields CASSLVSGGDTQYF.

This clone was detected once. The chain carries TRBV10-3 and TRBJ2-7, with D unresolved. The CDR3 contains 12 residues. The V end lost 4 bases, the J end lost 2 bases, and 6 bases lay between the germline ends. Per the germline V gene, CDR1 is ENHRY and CDR2 is SYGVKD. CDR3 sequence: CAISATAYEQYF. DNA for the CDR3: TGTGCCATCAGTGCAACTGCCTACGAGCAGTACTTC.

On this clone: A much more abundant neighbour one base away suggests this may be a read error. This chain connects TRBV4-2 to TRBJ2-3, with TRBD2 identical over 9 bases. This CDR3 is 16 amino acids long. With V trimmed by 0 bases and J by 5 bases, 6 bases remained unmatched. Germline CDR1 is LGHNA and CDR2 is YNFKEQ. This CDR3 is CASSQDPSGTIDTQYF. CDR3 coding DNA: TGTGCCAGCAGCCAAGATCCTAGCGGGACCATAGATACGCAGTATTTT.

This clone has a handful of counts. The chain combines TRBV7-6 with TRBJ2-7; D is perhaps TRBD2 (6 bases). The length of the CDR3 is 13 residues. V was pared by 2 bases and J by 2 bases, with 7 bases between. Germline CDR1 is SGHVS and CDR2 is FNYEAQ. The CDR3 reads CASSLRLAYEQYF. The CDR3 bases are TGTGCCAGCAGCTTAAGACTAGCCTACGAGCAGTACTTC.

V is TRBV19 and J is TRBJ1-2; D possibly corresponds to TRBD1 (6 bases). V was clipped by 6 bases and J by 2 bases, with 7 bases between them. CDR3 length: 12 residues. From germline, CDR1 is LNHDA and CDR2 SQIVND (reference sequence). The DNA of the CDR3 is TGTGCCAGTAGCGGACAGAACTATGGCTACACCTTC. Its translation: CASSGQNYGYTF.

The J gene is TRBJ1-1, the V gene TRBV5-4; D remains ambiguous. Germline V gene sequence: CDR1 SGHNT, CDR2 YYREEE (reference sequence). V was cut by 7 bases and J by 3 bases, with 10 bases left in between. The CDR3 covers 12 residues. The CDR3 nucleotides read TGTGCCAGCGGGGTGGAAGACACTGAAGCTTTCTTT. This translates into CASGVEDTEAFF.

The V and J genes are TRBV6-5 and TRBJ1-2; no reliable D call. Trimming stripped 6 bases from V and 4 bases from J, with 15 bases between. The V gene's germline CDR1 is MNHEY and CDR2 SVGAGI. This CDR3 spans 14 amino acids. CDR3 in DNA: TGTGCCAGCAGCCCCAAGGTCGGGGTCTATGGCTACACCTTC. Translating gives CASSPKVGVYGYTF.

This clone came up many times. This chain joins TRBV4-2 and TRBJ1-1; 10 positions match TRBD1. V was clipped by 4 bases and J by 4 bases; unmatched bases: 3. In germline, CDR1 is LGHNA, CDR2 YNFKEQ. The CDR3 runs 14 residues. CDR3 in DNA: TGTGCCAGCAGCCCCTGGGACAGGGGCACTGAAGCTTTCTTT. Amino acid sequence: CASSPWDRGTEAFF.

The chain uses TRBV6-6 and TRBJ2-5; D might be TRBD2 (6 bases). Germline V gene lookup returns CDR1 MNHNY and CDR2 SVGAGI (reference sequence). This CDR3 is 14 amino acids long. V was shortened by 2 bases and J by 2 bases, with 9 bases between the two germline ends. This CDR3 reads CASSYAGLQETQYF. In DNA form, the CDR3 reads TGTGCCAGCAGTTACGCGGGACTTCAAGAGACCCAGTACTTC.

A word on this clone: Distinct nucleotide sequences in the sample also encode this CDR3. V is TRBV2 and J is TRBJ1-4; D unresolved. The germline V and J ends were trimmed by 8 bases and 0 bases, with 10 bases remaining between them. The CDR3 spans 14 residues. CDR1 is SNHLY, CDR2 FYNNEI, per germline. CDR3 DNA sequence: TGTGCCAGCCGGGGAGGGTCAACTAATGAAAAACTGTTTTTT. Its translation: CASRGGSTNEKLFF.

V usage is TRBV4-1 and J usage is TRBJ2-1, with D possibly being TRBD1 (6 bases). V was pared by 1 base and J by 4 bases, with 11 bases between. Germline lookup yields CDR1 MGHRA and CDR2 YSYEKL. This CDR3 comprises 15 residues. In nucleotides, the CDR3 is TGCGCCAGCAGCCAAGGGCAGGGGATATACAATGAGCAGTTCTTC. Translated: CASSQGQGIYNEQFF.

The chain links TRBV6-6 to TRBJ2-1, with D possibly being TRBD1 (6 bases). The germline CDR1 and CDR2 sequences are MNHNY and SVGAGI (reference sequence). This CDR3 has 15 residues. V was shortened by 5 bases and J by 7 bases, with 18 bases between the two germline ends. CDR3 bases: TGTGCCAGCAGTCCAGGGGTTGGGATGGTGAATGAGCAGTTCTTC. Translated, it gives CASSPGVGMVNEQFF.

The chain joins TRBV6-1 to TRBJ2-7; weak D call: TRBD2 (6 bases). Germline lookup yields CDR1 MNHNS and CDR2 SASEGT. The CDR3 totals 14 residues. Deletions cut 5 bases from V and 2 bases from J, with 13 bases between. CDR3 loop: CASSLTGSTYEQYF. As DNA, the CDR3 is TGTGCCAGCAGTCTAACCGGGAGCACCTACGAGCAGTACTTC.

V gene TRBV27 combines with J gene TRBJ2-1; D is unclear. This CDR3 is built from 15 residues. The V end lost 4 bases, the J end lost 2 bases, and 12 bases lay between the germline ends. Germline V lookup: CDR1 MNHEY, CDR2 SMNVEV (reference sequence). In DNA form, the CDR3 reads TGTGCCAGCAGTTGGACGTCAGGCCCCTACAATGAGCAGTTCTTC. It yields the protein CASSWTSGPYNEQFF.

The chain carries TRBV11-1 and TRBJ2-7; D unresolved. From germline, CDR1 is SGHAT and CDR2 FQDESV (reference sequence). Deletions cut 4 bases from V and 4 bases from J, with 11 bases between. The CDR3 is made up of 13 amino acids. As DNA, the CDR3 is TGTGCCAGCAGCTCTGAGGTGGGATACGAGCAGTACTTC. Amino acids: CASSSEVGYEQYF.

The rearrangement uses TRBV9 and TRBJ2-2; D is possibly TRBD1 (6 bases). From germline, CDR1 is SGDLS and CDR2 YYNGEE. This CDR3 spans 14 amino acids. The V gene lost 7 bases and the J gene lost 3 bases, with 13 bases spanning the gap. The CDR3 DNA reads as TGTGCCAGCCAGGGGTTATGGGACACCGGGGAGCTGTTTTTT. Translating it yields CASQGLWDTGELFF.

This clone appeared a single time. The chain couples TRBV7-9 to TRBJ2-7; possible D gene TRBD1, 6 bases. V was cut by 3 bases and J by 2 bases, with 8 bases left in between. Germline V gene sequence: CDR1 SEHNR, CDR2 FQNEAQ (reference sequence). CDR3 length: 13 amino acids. CDR3: CASSLQGTYEQYF. CDR3 bases: TGTGCCAGCAGCTTGCAGGGGACCTACGAGCAGTACTTC.

This sequence joins TRBV7-3 and TRBJ2-3, with D unclear. Germline V gene data show CDR1 as SGHTA and CDR2 as FQGTGA. Trimming pared 5 bases from V and 1 base from J, leaving 13 bases between. The CDR3 has 15 amino acids. The CDR3 DNA sequence: TGTGCCAGCAGCCCCGGGCTAACAGGCACAGATACGCAGTATTTT. Translating it yields CASSPGLTGTDTQYF.

The J gene is TRBJ1-6, the V gene TRBV7-9; no definite D call. CDR1 is SEHNR and CDR2 is FQNEAQ in the germline V gene (reference sequence). The V gene lost 5 bases and the J gene lost 15 bases, with 17 bases spanning the gap. CDR3 length equals 13 residues. In DNA form, the CDR3 reads TGTGCCAGCAGCCATGTCATGACGGTCCACCTCCACTTT. Translating it yields CASSHVMTVHLHF.